The rows below give T cell receptor beta chains drawn from one sample of a study of blood T cell repertoires in COVID-19. Profiled with immunoSEQ multiplex PCR; TCRdb holds only in-frame clones, not every one. The table includes roughly 310,000 clones, 75% to 90% detected once. The sample was PBMCs or T cells enriched from blood (not recorded which). The receptors stem from a woman aged 40 to 50 who had recovered from COVID-19. Each CDR3 is given with its conserved first and last residue. D genes are given only for firm matches. Where a row states a size, it is once, few, many or the class of an expanded clone; other rows omit it.

TGTGCCAGCTCAGCCAGCGGGGGAGTCGCAGATACGCAGTATTTT,CASSASGGVADTQYF,TRBJ2-3,.,TRBV18,TRBD2
TGTGCCAGCAGCTTAGAGGGCAGCGGGAGAGCGAACACCGGGGAGCTGTTTTTT,CASSLEGSGRANTGELFF,TRBJ2-2,.,TRBV11-2,TRBD2
TGTGCCAGCAGTTACATAGTCGGGGAGCTGTTTTTT,CASSYIVGELFF,TRBJ2-2,.,TRBV6-5,.
TGTGCCACCAGTGAGGGAATAGCGGGAGGGATCCACGAGCAGTACTTC,CATSEGIAGGIHEQYF,TRBJ2-7,.,TRBV24-1,TRBD2
TGTGCCAGCAGCCCTGGACAGGGGCCGGAGCTGTTTTTT,CASSPGQGPELFF,TRBJ2-2,.,TRBV11-2,TRBD1
TGCAGCGCCGTGGACAGCTGGTATGAGCAGTTCTTC,CSAVDSWYEQFF,TRBJ2-1,.,TRBV29-1,.
TGTGCCAGTAGTAGCCCAGGGTTTAACTATGGCTACACCTTC,CASSSPGFNYGYTF,TRBJ1-2,.,TRBV19,.
TGTGCCAGCAGCCAGCGGACAGTCGGAGAGACCCAGTACTTC,CASSQRTVGETQYF,TRBJ2-5,.,TRBV7-9,.
TGCGCCAGCAGCTTGGGGCCAGCGACTAGCACAGATACGCAGTATTTT,CASSLGPATSTDTQYF,TRBJ2-3,.,TRBV5-1,.
TGCGCCAGCACGAAGAACGTTGGACAGGGGTCACCCCTCCACTTT,CASTKNVGQGSPLHF,TRBJ1-6,few,TRBV10-1,TRBD1
TGTGCCAGCAGCCATTCTACGGGGAACACTGAAGCTTTCTTT,CASSHSTGNTEAFF,TRBJ1-1,.,TRBV3-1/TRBV3-2,.
TGTGCCAGCAGCTGGACTGTCATTGGTGAAGCTTTCTTT,CASSWTVIGEAFF,TRBJ1-1,.,TRBV28,.
TGTGCCACCACCCCGCGGGAGGGCCGGGGCGAGCAGTACTTC,CATTPREGRGEQYF,TRBJ2-7,.,TRBV6-5,TRBD2
TGTGCCAGCACCAGGGGACCCTACAATGAGCAGTTCTTC,CASTRGPYNEQFF,TRBJ2-1,.,TRBV2,.
TGTGCCAGCACCATGGACAGCTACAATGAGCAGTTCTTC,CASTMDSYNEQFF,TRBJ2-1,.,TRBV5-4,.
TGTGCCAGTAGTAGATCACTAGCCACCGGGGAGCTGTTTTTT,CASSRSLATGELFF,TRBJ2-2,.,TRBV19,.
TGTGCCAGCAGTTTACGGGACAGTCCAACCTACGAGCAGTACTTC,CASSLRDSPTYEQYF,TRBJ2-7,.,TRBV28,TRBD1
TGTGCCAGCAGCCTTTCACACGACACTGAAGCTTTCTTT,CASSLSHDTEAFF,TRBJ1-1,few,TRBV3-1/TRBV3-2,.
TGTGCCAGCAGCAACCACCCTTCTAGACTACTTACGGCGGGAGAATACGAGCAGTACTTC,CASSNHPSRLLTAGEYEQYF,TRBJ2-7,.,TRBV3-1/TRBV3-2,TRBD2
TGTGCCAGCAGCCCCCGACAGGAGTCCATCTATGGCTACACCTTC,CASSPRQESIYGYTF,TRBJ1-2,few,TRBV11-3,.
TGTGCCAGCAGTGAGGGGACAGCAAGCTACAATGAGCAGTTCTTC,CASSEGTASYNEQFF,TRBJ2-1,.,TRBV6-1,TRBD1
TGTGCCAGCAGCCTAGAGGCAGGGGCCTACGAGCAGTACTTC,CASSLEAGAYEQYF,TRBJ2-7,.,TRBV3-1/TRBV3-2,.
TGTGCCAGGGGGAGGGCGAACACCGGGGAGCTGTTTTTT,CARGRANTGELFF,TRBJ2-2,.,TRBV2,TRBD2
TGCGCCAGCAGCCTTCCCCGGAATGAGCAGTTCTTC,CASSLPRNEQFF,TRBJ2-1,.,TRBV5-1,.
TGTGCCAGCAGAAGGACAGGGGGTGGATCACCCCTCCACTTT,CASRRTGGGSPLHF,TRBJ1-6,.,TRBV13,TRBD1
TGTGCCAGCAGTGACCTAGCGGGAGCTGGGACAGATACGCAGTATTTT,CASSDLAGAGTDTQYF,TRBJ2-3,.,TRBV6-4,TRBD2
TGTGCCAGCACCACACCCAACAGGGCCCCTGAAGCTTTCTTT,CASTTPNRAPEAFF,TRBJ1-1,.,TRBV28,.
TGTGCCAGCAACCCACAGGGCTTCTACAATGAGCAGTTCTTC,CASNPQGFYNEQFF,TRBJ2-1,.,TRBV27,.